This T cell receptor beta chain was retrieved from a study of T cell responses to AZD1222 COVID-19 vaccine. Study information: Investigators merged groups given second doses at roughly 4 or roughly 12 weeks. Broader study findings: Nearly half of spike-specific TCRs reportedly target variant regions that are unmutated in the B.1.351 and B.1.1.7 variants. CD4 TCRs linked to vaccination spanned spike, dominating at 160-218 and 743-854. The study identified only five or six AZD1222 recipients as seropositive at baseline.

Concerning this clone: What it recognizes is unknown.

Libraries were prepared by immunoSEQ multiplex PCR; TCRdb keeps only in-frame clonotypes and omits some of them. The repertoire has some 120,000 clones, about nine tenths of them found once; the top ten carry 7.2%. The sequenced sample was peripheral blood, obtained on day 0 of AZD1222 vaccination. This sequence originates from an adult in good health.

In nucleotides, the CDR3 is TGTGCCAGCAGCCCCCCACCAGGGGGGCTTGGAAACACCATATATTTT. This gives the protein CASSPPPGGLGNTIYF. The rearrangement joins TRBV3-1 (or the pseudogene TRBV3-2) to TRBJ1-3, with 7 bases identical to TRBD1. CDR3 size: 16 residues. Germline CDR1 reads LGHDT; CDR2 reads YNNKEL (reference sequence). V was clipped by 4 bases and J by 3 bases; unmatched bases: 9.